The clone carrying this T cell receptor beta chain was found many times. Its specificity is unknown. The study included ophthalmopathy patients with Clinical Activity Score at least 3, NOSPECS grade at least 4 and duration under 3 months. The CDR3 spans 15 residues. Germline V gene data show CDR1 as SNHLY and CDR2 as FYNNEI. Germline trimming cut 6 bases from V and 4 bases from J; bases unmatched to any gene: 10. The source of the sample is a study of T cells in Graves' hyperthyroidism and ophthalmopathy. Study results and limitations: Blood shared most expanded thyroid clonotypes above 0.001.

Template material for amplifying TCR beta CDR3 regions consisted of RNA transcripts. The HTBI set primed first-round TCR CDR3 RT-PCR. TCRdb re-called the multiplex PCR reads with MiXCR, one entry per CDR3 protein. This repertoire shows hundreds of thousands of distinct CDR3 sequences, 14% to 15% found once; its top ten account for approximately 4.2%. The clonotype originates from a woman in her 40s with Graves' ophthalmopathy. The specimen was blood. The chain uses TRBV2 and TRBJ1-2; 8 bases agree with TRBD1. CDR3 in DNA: TGTGCCAGCAGCGGGGGGACAGGAGATACCTATGGCTACACCTTC. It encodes CASSGGTGDTYGYTF.